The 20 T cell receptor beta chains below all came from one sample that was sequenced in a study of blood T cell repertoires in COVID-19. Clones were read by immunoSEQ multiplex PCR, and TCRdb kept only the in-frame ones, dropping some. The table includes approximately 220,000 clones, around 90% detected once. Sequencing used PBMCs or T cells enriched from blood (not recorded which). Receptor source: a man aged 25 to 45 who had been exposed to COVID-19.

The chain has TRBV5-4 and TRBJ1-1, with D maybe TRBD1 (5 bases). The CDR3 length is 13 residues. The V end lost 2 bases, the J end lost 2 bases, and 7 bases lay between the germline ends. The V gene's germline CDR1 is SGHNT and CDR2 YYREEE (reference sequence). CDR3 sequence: CASSFDSNTEAFF. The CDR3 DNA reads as TGTGCCAGCAGCTTCGACAGCAACACTGAAGCTTTCTTT.

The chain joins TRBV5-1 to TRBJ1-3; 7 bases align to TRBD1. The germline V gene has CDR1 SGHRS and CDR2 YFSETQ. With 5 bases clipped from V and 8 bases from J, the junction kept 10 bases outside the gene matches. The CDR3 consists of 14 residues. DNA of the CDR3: TGCGCCAGCAGGGCACAGGGGCCCGGGGACACCATATATTTT. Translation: CASRAQGPGDTIYF.

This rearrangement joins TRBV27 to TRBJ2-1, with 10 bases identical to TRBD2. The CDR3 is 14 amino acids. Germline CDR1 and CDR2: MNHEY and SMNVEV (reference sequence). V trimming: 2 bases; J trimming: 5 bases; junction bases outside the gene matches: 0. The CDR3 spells CASSLSGGDNEQFF. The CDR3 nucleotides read TGTGCCAGCAGTTTAAGCGGGGGGGACAATGAGCAGTTCTTC.

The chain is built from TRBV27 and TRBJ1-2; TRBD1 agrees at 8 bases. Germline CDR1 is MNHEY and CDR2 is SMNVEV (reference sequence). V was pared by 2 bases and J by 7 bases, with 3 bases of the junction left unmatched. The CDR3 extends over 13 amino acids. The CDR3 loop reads CASSLDRGFGYTF. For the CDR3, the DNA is TGTGCCAGCAGTTTAGACAGGGGTTTTGGCTACACCTTC.

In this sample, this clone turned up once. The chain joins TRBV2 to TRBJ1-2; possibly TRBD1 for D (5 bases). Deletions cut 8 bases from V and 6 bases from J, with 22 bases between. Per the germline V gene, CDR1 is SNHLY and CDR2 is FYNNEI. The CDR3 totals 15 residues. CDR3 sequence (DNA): TGTGCCAGCGAACCGGGACTCAACCTACTTAATGGCTACACCTTC. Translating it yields CASEPGLNLLNGYTF.

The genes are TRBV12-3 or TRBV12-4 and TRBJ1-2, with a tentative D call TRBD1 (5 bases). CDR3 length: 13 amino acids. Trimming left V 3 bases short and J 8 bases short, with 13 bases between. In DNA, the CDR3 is TGTGCCAGCAGTTTTCGGGGGTCAGACGGCTACACCTTC. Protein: CASSFRGSDGYTF.

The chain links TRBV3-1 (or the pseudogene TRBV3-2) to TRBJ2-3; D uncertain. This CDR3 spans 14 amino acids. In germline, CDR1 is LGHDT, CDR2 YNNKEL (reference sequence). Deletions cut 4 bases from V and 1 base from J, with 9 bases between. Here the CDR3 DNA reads TGTGCCAGCAGCCCATCGACTCGCACAGATACGCAGTATTTT. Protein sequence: CASSPSTRTDTQYF.

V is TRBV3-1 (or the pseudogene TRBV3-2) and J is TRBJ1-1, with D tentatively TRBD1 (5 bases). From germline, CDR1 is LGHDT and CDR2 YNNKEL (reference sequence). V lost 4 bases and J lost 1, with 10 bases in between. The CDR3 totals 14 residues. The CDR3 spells CASSLRGANTEAFF. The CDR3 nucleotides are TGTGCCAGCAGCCTCCGCGGGGCGAACACTGAAGCTTTCTTT.

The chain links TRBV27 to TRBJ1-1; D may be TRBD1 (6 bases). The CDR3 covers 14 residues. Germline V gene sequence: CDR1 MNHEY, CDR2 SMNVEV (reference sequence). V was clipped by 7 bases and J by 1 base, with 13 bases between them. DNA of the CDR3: TGTGCCAGCACGGCTAACAGGGAGAACACTGAAGCTTTCTTT. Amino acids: CASTANRENTEAFF.

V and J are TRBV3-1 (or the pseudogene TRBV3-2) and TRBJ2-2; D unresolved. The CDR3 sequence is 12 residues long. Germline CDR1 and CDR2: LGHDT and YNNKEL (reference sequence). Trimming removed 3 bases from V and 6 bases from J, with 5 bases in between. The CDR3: CASSHSSGELFF. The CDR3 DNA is TGTGCCAGCAGCCATAGCTCCGGGGAGCTGTTTTTT.

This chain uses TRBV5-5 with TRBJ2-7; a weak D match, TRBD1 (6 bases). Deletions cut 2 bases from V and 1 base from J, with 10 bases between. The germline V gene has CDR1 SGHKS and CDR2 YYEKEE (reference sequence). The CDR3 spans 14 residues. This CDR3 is CASSFPTGSYEQYF. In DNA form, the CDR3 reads TGTGCCAGCAGCTTTCCGACAGGATCCTACGAGCAGTACTTC.

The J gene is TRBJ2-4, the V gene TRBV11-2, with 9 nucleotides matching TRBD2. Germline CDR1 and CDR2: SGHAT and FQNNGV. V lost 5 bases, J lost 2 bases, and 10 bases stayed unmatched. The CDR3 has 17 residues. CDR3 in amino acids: CASSRGGLAQTKNIQYF. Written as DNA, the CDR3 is TGTGCCAGCAGCCGGGGGGGACTAGCCCAGACCAAAAACATTCAGTACTTC.

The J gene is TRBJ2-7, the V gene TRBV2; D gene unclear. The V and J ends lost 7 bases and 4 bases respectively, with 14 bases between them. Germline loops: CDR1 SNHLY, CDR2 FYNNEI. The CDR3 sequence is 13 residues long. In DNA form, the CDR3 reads TGTGCCAGCAAGCCATCGGGTTTGTACGAGCAGTACTTC. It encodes CASKPSGLYEQYF.

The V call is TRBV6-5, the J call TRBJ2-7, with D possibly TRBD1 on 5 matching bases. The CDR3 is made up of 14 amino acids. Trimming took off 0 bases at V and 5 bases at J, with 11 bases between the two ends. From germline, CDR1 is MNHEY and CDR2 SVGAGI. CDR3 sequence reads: CASSYSNPGNEQYF. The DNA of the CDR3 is TGTGCCAGCAGTTACTCTAATCCAGGGAACGAGCAGTACTTC.

The CDR3 protein is CASSLERQVGYTF. CDR3 bases: TGTGCCAGCAGCTTAGAACGGCAGGTCGGCTACACCTTC. V and J are TRBV11-2 and TRBJ1-2; no clear D gene. Trimming removed 0 bases at V and 8 bases at J, with 10 bases between. Germline assignment: CDR1 SGHAT and CDR2 FQNNGV. This CDR3 is 13 amino acids long.

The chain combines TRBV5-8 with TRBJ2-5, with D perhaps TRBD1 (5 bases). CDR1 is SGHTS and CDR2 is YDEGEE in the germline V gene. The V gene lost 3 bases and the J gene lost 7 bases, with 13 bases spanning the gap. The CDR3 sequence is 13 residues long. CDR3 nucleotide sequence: TGTGCCAGCAGCTGGGGCTTTAGAGGGACCCAGTACTTC. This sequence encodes CASSWGFRGTQYF.

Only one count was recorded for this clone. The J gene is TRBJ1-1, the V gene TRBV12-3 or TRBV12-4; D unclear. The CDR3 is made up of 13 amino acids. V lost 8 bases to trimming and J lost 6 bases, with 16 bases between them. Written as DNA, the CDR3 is TGTGCCAGCTCCCCCCCCGAGAGGTCTGAAGCTTTCTTT. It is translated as CASSPPERSEAFF.

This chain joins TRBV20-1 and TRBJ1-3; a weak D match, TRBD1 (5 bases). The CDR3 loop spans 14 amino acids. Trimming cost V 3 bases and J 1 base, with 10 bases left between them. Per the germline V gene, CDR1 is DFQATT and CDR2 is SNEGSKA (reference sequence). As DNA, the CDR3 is TGCAGTGCTAGTCCAGGGCATTCTGGAAACACCATATATTTT. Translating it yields CSASPGHSGNTIYF.

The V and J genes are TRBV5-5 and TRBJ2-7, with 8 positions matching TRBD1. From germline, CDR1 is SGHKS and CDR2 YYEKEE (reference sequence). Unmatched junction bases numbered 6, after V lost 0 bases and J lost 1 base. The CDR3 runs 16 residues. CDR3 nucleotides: TGTGCCAGCAGCTTGGCCGGGACAGGCTTTTCCTACGAGCAGTACTTC. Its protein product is CASSLAGTGFSYEQYF.

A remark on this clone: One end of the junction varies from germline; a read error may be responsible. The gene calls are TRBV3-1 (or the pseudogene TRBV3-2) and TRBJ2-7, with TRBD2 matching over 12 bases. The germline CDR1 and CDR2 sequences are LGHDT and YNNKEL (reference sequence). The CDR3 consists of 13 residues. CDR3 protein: CASSPGLAGPGDF. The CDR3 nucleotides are TGTGCCAGCAGCCCGGGACTAGCGGGCCCCGGGGACTTC.